This passage covers 3 T cell receptor beta chains from one sample sequenced in a study of molecular identifiers for immune sequencing clone quantification. TCRdb fed the PCR reads into MiXCR, producing one record per CDR3 protein. Of more than 85,000 distinct CDR3 sequences detected, under 40% appear once; the ten largest clones hold 9.5% to 10%. Sequencing was done on a sample of naive CD8+ T cells from blood, with Jurkat cell RNA spiked in. Subset meaning: FACS-sorted CD8+CD4-CCR7+CD45RA+ naive T cells. These receptors originate from a human donor in good health. Some libraries in this study had Jurkat cell RNA spiked in.

For this clonotype: A read error may produce the germline difference seen at one junction end. V usage is TRBV7-6 and J usage is TRBJ2-5; D remains ambiguous. The CDR3 contains 13 residues. The germline V gene has CDR1 SGHVS and CDR2 FNYEAQ. The CDR3 sequence: CATREDGQVTQYF. CDR3 coding DNA: TGTGCCACTCGAGAGGACGGGCAAGTGACCCAGTACTTC.

This clonotype was detected only a few times. CDR3 DNA: TGCGCCAGCAGTGATGGAACAGGGGTCTACAATGAGCAGTTCTTC. Protein: CASSDGTGVYNEQFF. This sequence joins TRBV10-2 and TRBJ2-1, with 7 positions matching TRBD1. V lost 3 bases to trimming and J lost 3 bases; unmatched junction nucleotides: 5. Germline loops: CDR1 WSHSY, CDR2 SAAADI. The CDR3 has 15 amino acids.

The chain combines TRBV29-1 with TRBJ1-1, with D possibly matching TRBD1 (6 bases). This CDR3 spans 14 amino acids. Trimming removed 1 base at V and 3 bases at J, with 12 bases between. Germline V gene sequence: CDR1 SQVTM, CDR2 ANQGSEA. CDR3: CSVEGGQGYTEAFF. CDR3 nucleotide sequence: TGCAGCGTTGAAGGGGGGCAGGGATACACTGAAGCTTTCTTT.